The following is a T cell receptor (beta chain) sequence with its context. Trimming left V 7 bases short and J 1 base short, with 10 bases between. The V gene's germline CDR1 is LNHDA and CDR2 SQIVND (reference sequence). The CDR3 consists of 13 residues. In the source study's methods: Estimates of nucleated cell counts were drawn from the amplification of reference gene primers. The table came from immunoSEQ multiplex PCR; TCRdb's copy has only in-frame clones and leaves some out. D and trimming come from the DNA, and the V and J calls and clone size come from that table. The sample has 260,000 or so clones; approximately 82% are singletons. This sample is drawn from a study of blood T cell repertoires in COVID-19. Across the whole study: PBMCs, B-cell-depleted T cells, or T cells provided the cDNA or gDNA that made up the material.

The genes are TRBV19 and TRBJ1-1; D is ambiguous. The specimen was peripheral blood. The sequence was collected from an elderly man with acute or convalescent COVID-19. For the CDR3, the DNA is TGTGCCAGTAAGAGGATGGGGAACACTGAAGCTTTCTTT. It is translated as CASKRMGNTEAFF.